This entry lists 5 T cell receptor beta chains sequenced from one sample in a study of T cells in Graves' hyperthyroidism and ophthalmopathy (dated by TCRdb to the late 2010s). Library preparation was by multiplex PCR. The sample was run on an Illumina HiSeq 2000. The TCR beta CDR3 regions were amplified from RNA transcripts. The TCR CDR3 was subjected to a first round of RT-PCR using the HTBI primer set and the Qiagen OneStep RT-PCR kit. TCRdb handled the public reads itself, with Q25 trimming in fastp and clone calling in MiXCR, and kept productive beta chains. Rows are unified per CDR3 protein, each entry keeping the most common DNA and genes. This sample comprises approximately 480,000 distinct CDR3 sequences, 20% to 25% of them detected only once. Of the sample, more than 25% is held by the ten largest clones. The sample taken for sequencing was blood. The receptors come from a man aged 18-30 years with Graves' hyperthyroidism.

V is TRBV6-5 and J is TRBJ2-5; the D call may be TRBD1 or TRBD2 (5 bases each). V shed 0 bases and J shed 5 bases, with 13 bases lying between them. From germline, CDR1 is MNHEY and CDR2 SVGAGI. The CDR3 has 15 amino acids. In DNA, the CDR3 is TGTGCCAGCAGTTACTCGGGGCGCTGGGGGGAGACCCAGTACTTC. Translated: CASSYSGRWGETQYF.

This clonotype has at least ten counts. The chain recombines TRBV28 with TRBJ1-2; 7 bases match TRBD1. This CDR3 is 15 amino acids long. J lost 2 bases, V lost 2 bases, and 5 bases had no gene match. Germline lookup yields CDR1 MDHEN and CDR2 SYDVKM. The CDR3 DNA follows: TGTGCCAGCAGTTTAAAGGGACAGCCAAACTATGGCTACACCTTC. The encoded protein is CASSLKGQPNYGYTF.

The V gene is TRBV10-3, the J gene TRBJ2-7, with D perhaps TRBD2 (6 bases). The CDR3 consists of 15 residues. Per the germline V gene, CDR1 is ENHRY and CDR2 is SYGVKD. Trimming removed 5 bases at V and 2 bases at J, with 16 bases between. This CDR3 reads CAISIGTTGAYEQYF. In DNA form, the CDR3 reads TGTGCCATCAGTATTGGGACGACGGGGGCCTACGAGCAGTACTTC.

The sample holds many counts of this clonotype. The chain recombines TRBV7-2 with TRBJ2-5; D ambiguous. This CDR3 contains 12 residues. Trimming removed 2 bases from V and 5 bases from J, with 6 bases in between. The germline V gene encodes CDR1 SGHTA and CDR2 FQGNSA. The CDR3 loop reads CASSLMSETQYF. The CDR3 coding sequence is TGTGCCAGCAGCTTAATGAGCGAGACCCAGTACTTC.

This clonotype has ten or more counts. Here the CDR3 reads CASSEGVGIPSSPLHF. The CDR3 nucleotides read TGTGCCAGCAGTGAAGGAGTGGGGATTCCTTCTTCACCCCTCCACTTT. This rearrangement joins TRBV6-1 to TRBJ1-6, with unresolved D. V dropped 1 base and J dropped 9 bases, with 16 bases sitting between them. The germline CDR1 and CDR2 sequences are MNHNS and SASEGT. The CDR3 is 16 residues long.